These 4 T cell receptor beta chains originate from one sample sequenced in a study of T cells in Graves' hyperthyroidism and ophthalmopathy. RNA transcripts provided the source from which TCR beta CDR3 regions were amplified. A first-round RT-PCR of the TCR CDR3 used the HTBI primer set. TCRdb re-analysed the multiplex PCR reads in MiXCR, keeping a single row per CDR3 protein. The sample carries 300,000 to 450,000 distinct CDR3 sequences, 13% recorded once. Sequencing was carried out using blood. Every receptor here comes from a man younger than 40 with Graves' hyperthyroidism that later progressed to Graves' ophthalmopathy.

This clonotype was counted at least ten times. The chain links TRBV27 to TRBJ1-5; D unresolved. The CDR3 contains 12 residues. The V gene's germline CDR1 is MNHEY and CDR2 SMNVEV (reference sequence). The ends were cut back, 5 bases at V and 0 bases at J, with 2 bases in the middle. The CDR3: CASSTSNQPQHF. As DNA, the CDR3 is TGTGCCAGCAGTACTAGCAATCAGCCCCAGCATTTT.

This clonotype was picked up a small number of times. The chain couples TRBV30 to TRBJ2-2; 7 bases agree with TRBD1. The CDR3 has 16 residues. The trim removed 3 bases at V and 0 bases at J, leaving 7 bases unmatched. Germline values: CDR1 GTSNPN, CDR2 SVGIG (reference sequence). The CDR3 loop reads CAWRQGRNPNTGELFF. The CDR3 DNA reads as TGTGCCTGGAGACAGGGGCGAAATCCGAACACCGGGGAGCTGTTTTTT.

This clonotype was detected many times. The chain employs TRBV11-1 and TRBJ2-3; 8 bases map to TRBD2. Germline loops: CDR1 SGHAT, CDR2 FQDESV (reference sequence). The CDR3 contains 17 residues. J lost 3 bases, V lost 0 bases, and 8 bases had no gene match. The CDR3, as DNA: TGTGCCAGCAGCTTAGCGCTAGGTAGCGGGATGACAGATACGCAGTATTTT. Its protein is CASSLALGSGMTDTQYF.

The CDR3 nucleotides read TGTGCCAGCAGCCCCGGACTGCTCTCCTACAATGAGCAGTTCTTC. Protein sequence: CASSPGLLSYNEQFF. The chain couples TRBV6-2 or TRBV6-3 to TRBJ2-1, with a possible D match to TRBD2 (5 bases). In germline, CDR1 is MNHEY, CDR2 SVGEGT. Trimming removed 6 bases from V and 0 bases from J, with 12 bases in between. CDR3 length: 15 amino acids.